Listed below are T cell receptor beta chains from one sample, sequenced in a study of shared clonotypes between healthy human individuals. Sequenced by immunoSEQ multiplex PCR; TCRdb stores in-frame clones only, minus some. The sample contains 1,400,000 or so clones, roughly 98.5% of which appear only once. Sample: naive CD4+ T cells sorted from blood. The receptor source for this set is a man aged 30-40 years in good health. Both conserved end residues are part of each CDR3. Each record gives: V gene, J gene, D gene, clone size, CDR3 protein, CDR3 DNA. A D gene is named only where the DNA matches it firmly. Size is stated for part of the rows, as once, few or many counts, or as a class when the clone is expanded.

V: TRBV11-2; J: TRBJ1-4; D: .; size: .; CDR3: CASSLGAWEKLFF; DNA: TGTGCCAGCAGCTTGGGGGCGTGGGAAAAACTGTTTTTT
V: TRBV28; J: TRBJ1-1; D: .; size: .; CDR3: CASSLGVPTGEAFF; DNA: TGTGCCAGCAGTTTGGGAGTGCCGACGGGTGAAGCTTTCTTT
V: TRBV7-2; J: TRBJ2-7; D: .; size: .; CDR3: CASSPRLPEQYF; DNA: TGTGCCAGCAGCCCCCGTTTGCCCGAGCAGTACTTC
V: TRBV29-1; J: TRBJ1-2; D: .; size: .; CDR3: CSVDMDGGYTF; DNA: TGCAGCGTTGATATGGACGGTGGCTACACCTTC
V: TRBV11-2; J: TRBJ2-2; D: .; size: once; CDR3: CASSLGVRGPNTGELFF; DNA: TGTGCCAGCAGCTTAGGAGTCAGGGGCCCGAACACCGGGGAGCTGTTTTTT
V: TRBV5-1; J: TRBJ2-7; D: .; size: .; CDR3: CASSQAVAAPYEQYF; DNA: TGCGCCAGCAGCCAGGCGGTAGCGGCCCCCTACGAGCAGTACTTC
V: TRBV6-5; J: TRBJ2-7; D: TRBD1; size: .; CDR3: CASSRTDRGYEQYF; DNA: TGTGCCAGCAGCCGGACGGACAGGGGCTACGAGCAGTACTTC
V: TRBV14; J: TRBJ2-3; D: .; size: .; CDR3: CASSRKNTDTQYF; DNA: TGTGCCAGCAGCAGAAAAAACACAGATACGCAGTATTTT
V: TRBV6-6; J: TRBJ2-2; D: TRBD2; size: .; CDR3: CASSYGLAGNTGELFF; DNA: TGTGCCAGCAGTTACGGGCTAGCGGGTAACACCGGGGAGCTGTTTTTT
V: TRBV10-2; J: TRBJ2-7; D: TRBD2; size: .; CDR3: CASSGAGGVYEQYF; DNA: TGCGCCAGCAGTGGAGCGGGAGGTGTGTACGAGCAGTACTTC
V: TRBV19; J: TRBJ2-7; D: .; size: .; CDR3: CASRPTLGSGYYEQYF; DNA: TGTGCCAGTAGACCTACCTTGGGATCCGGATACTACGAGCAGTACTTC
V: TRBV27; J: TRBJ2-7; D: TRBD2; size: .; CDR3: CASTPGLASSYEQYF; DNA: TGTGCCAGCACTCCAGGACTAGCGTCCTCCTACGAGCAGTACTTC
V: TRBV5-1; J: TRBJ1-2; D: .; size: .; CDR3: CASLPGQQGNSANYGYTF; DNA: TGCGCCAGCTTACCCGGACAGCAAGGGAACTCAGCTAACTATGGCTACACCTTC
V: TRBV7-3; J: TRBJ2-1; D: TRBD2; size: .; CDR3: CASSPDGAGARYEQFF; DNA: TGTGCCAGCAGCCCGGACGGAGCGGGAGCTCGCTATGAGCAGTTCTTC
V: TRBV14; J: TRBJ1-4; D: .; size: .; CDR3: CASSEVAPREKLFF; DNA: TGTGCCAGCAGCGAAGTAGCCCCCCGTGAAAAACTGTTTTTT
V: TRBV18; J: TRBJ2-4; D: TRBD1; size: .; CDR3: CASSPTIGQGLAKNIQYF; DNA: TGTGCCAGCTCACCCACAATCGGACAGGGGTTAGCCAAAAACATTCAGTACTTC
V: TRBV5-1; J: TRBJ2-1; D: .; size: .; CDR3: CASSPLLVQLDNEQFF; DNA: TGCGCCAGCAGCCCGCTTTTGGTGCAGCTAGACAATGAGCAGTTCTTC
V: TRBV5-1; J: TRBJ2-3; D: .; size: .; CDR3: CASSKGSSTDTQYF; DNA: TGCGCCAGCAGCAAGGGCTCAAGCACAGATACGCAGTATTTT
V: TRBV7-3; J: TRBJ2-3; D: TRBD2; size: .; CDR3: CASSLAGADTQYF; DNA: TGTGCCAGCAGCTTAGCGGGAGCGGATACGCAGTATTTT
V: TRBV5-8; J: TRBJ2-1; D: .; size: .; CDR3: CASSFQGIQYNEQFF; DNA: TGTGCCAGCAGCTTTCAGGGCATACAATACAATGAGCAGTTCTTC
V: TRBV25-1; J: TRBJ1-4; D: .; size: .; CDR3: CASSEQRGGSGTNEKLFF; DNA: TGTGCCAGCAGTGAGCAAAGGGGAGGGTCTGGAACTAATGAAAAACTGTTTTTT
V: TRBV2; J: TRBJ1-3; D: .; size: .; CDR3: CASGGFSGNTIYF; DNA: TGTGCCAGCGGGGGGTTCTCTGGAAACACCATATATTTT
V: TRBV5-4; J: TRBJ2-2; D: .; size: .; CDR3: CASSFRLGNTGELFF; DNA: TGTGCCAGCAGCTTTCGTTTAGGGAACACCGGGGAGCTGTTTTTT
V: TRBV4-1; J: TRBJ2-7; D: .; size: .; CDR3: CASSPPRLEPYEQYF; DNA: TGCGCCAGCAGCCCCCCCCGACTAGAGCCCTACGAGCAGTACTTC
V: TRBV9; J: TRBJ2-5; D: TRBD1; size: .; CDR3: CASSADRYQQETQYF; DNA: TGTGCCAGCAGCGCGGACAGGTACCAGCAAGAGACCCAGTACTTC
V: TRBV15; J: TRBJ2-7; D: TRBD2; size: .; CDR3: CATSRGLAGQSLIEQYF; DNA: TGTGCCACCAGCAGGGGACTAGCGGGACAATCCCTAATCGAGCAGTACTTC
V: TRBV4-3; J: TRBJ2-1; D: TRBD2; size: .; CDR3: CASSQDLKREVSYNEQFF; DNA: TGCGCCAGCAGCCAAGATCTGAAGCGGGAGGTCTCCTACAATGAGCAGTTCTTC
V: TRBV7-3; J: TRBJ2-7; D: TRBD1; size: .; CDR3: CASSPTTTGTEQYF; DNA: TGTGCCAGCAGCCCTACGACGACAGGGACCGAGCAGTACTTC
V: TRBV5-1; J: TRBJ1-4; D: .; size: once; CDR3: CASSTGTLATNEKLFF; DNA: TGCGCCAGCAGCACTGGGACATTAGCAACTAATGAAAAACTGTTTTTT
V: TRBV7-8; J: TRBJ1-5; D: .; size: .; CDR3: CASSLGFADPQHF; DNA: TGTGCCAGCAGCTTAGGCTTCGCCGATCCCCAGCATTTT
V: TRBV28; J: TRBJ2-7; D: .; size: .; CDR3: CASSLARIPYEQYF; DNA: TGTGCCAGCAGTTTAGCCAGGATCCCCTACGAGCAGTACTTC
V: TRBV7-3; J: TRBJ2-1; D: .; size: .; CDR3: CASSLSSAYNEQFF; DNA: TGTGCCAGCAGCTTATCTAGCGCCTACAATGAGCAGTTCTTC
V: TRBV5-1; J: TRBJ1-5; D: .; size: .; CDR3: CASSLGAANLNQPQHF; DNA: TGCGCCAGCAGCTTGGGGGCAGCAAACCTGAATCAGCCCCAGCATTTT
V: TRBV6-5; J: TRBJ1-3; D: .; size: .; CDR3: CASSETDTGNTIYF; DNA: TGTGCCAGCAGTGAAACAGATACTGGAAACACCATATATTTT
V: TRBV5-8; J: TRBJ2-3; D: .; size: once; CDR3: CASSLWISNRGDTQYF; DNA: TGTGCCAGCAGCTTGTGGATCTCAAATAGAGGGGATACGCAGTATTTT
V: TRBV6-5; J: TRBJ1-1; D: .; size: .; CDR3: CASSSLETEAFF; DNA: TGTGCCAGCAGTTCCCTCGAGACTGAAGCTTTCTTT
V: TRBV18; J: TRBJ2-7; D: .; size: .; CDR3: CASFTGEPYEQYF; DNA: TGTGCCAGCTTCACCGGGGAACCCTACGAGCAGTACTTC
V: TRBV9; J: TRBJ2-3; D: .; size: .; CDR3: CASSVGHPDTQYF; DNA: TGTGCCAGCAGCGTAGGGCATCCAGATACGCAGTATTTT
V: TRBV5-5; J: TRBJ1-5; D: .; size: .; CDR3: CASSRGLMQVFQPQHF; DNA: TGTGCCAGCAGCCGGGGGCTTATGCAGGTTTTTCAGCCCCAGCATTTT
V: TRBV6-1; J: TRBJ1-2; D: TRBD1; size: .; CDR3: CASTPRQGPYGYTF; DNA: TGTGCCAGCACCCCAAGACAGGGACCATATGGCTACACCTTC
V: TRBV11-2; J: TRBJ2-7; D: .; size: .; CDR3: CASSLGWREQYF; DNA: TGTGCCAGCAGCTTAGGTTGGCGGGAGCAGTACTTC
V: TRBV5-1; J: TRBJ2-5; D: TRBD1; size: .; CDR3: CASSFDGTGAGGTQYF; DNA: TGCGCCAGCAGCTTTGACGGGACAGGGGCTGGGGGGACCCAGTACTTC
V: TRBV5-1; J: TRBJ2-1; D: TRBD1; size: .; CDR3: CASSSQGADEQFF; DNA: TGCGCCAGCAGCTCACAGGGGGCCGATGAGCAGTTCTTC
V: TRBV5-4; J: TRBJ2-5; D: .; size: .; CDR3: CASSLAMSGQETQYF; DNA: TGTGCCAGCAGCTTGGCCATGTCAGGGCAAGAGACCCAGTACTTC
V: TRBV27; J: TRBJ2-3; D: TRBD1; size: .; CDR3: CASSFQGRGLKDTQYF; DNA: TGTGCCAGCAGTTTTCAGGGCAGGGGGCTAAAAGATACGCAGTATTTT
V: TRBV28; J: TRBJ2-2; D: .; size: .; CDR3: CASRSPGTSVAGELFF; DNA: TGTGCCAGCAGATCCCCCGGGACTTCCGTCGCCGGGGAGCTGTTTTTT
V: TRBV5-6; J: TRBJ2-6; D: TRBD1; size: .; CDR3: CASSWGTGSGANVLTF; DNA: TGTGCCAGCAGCTGGGGGACAGGGTCTGGGGCCAACGTCCTGACTTTC
V: TRBV2; J: TRBJ2-3; D: .; size: .; CDR3: CASRTGQYTDTQYF; DNA: TGTGCCAGCAGGACAGGACAGTACACAGATACGCAGTATTTT
V: TRBV13; J: TRBJ1-3; D: .; size: .; CDR3: CASSLPSLGNTIYF; DNA: TGTGCCAGCAGCTTACCCTCTTTAGGAAACACCATATATTTT
V: TRBV14; J: TRBJ2-2; D: TRBD1; size: .; CDR3: CASSQFQGASGELFF; DNA: TGTGCCAGCAGCCAATTCCAGGGGGCCAGCGGGGAGCTGTTTTTT
V: TRBV7-9; J: TRBJ2-5; D: .; size: .; CDR3: CASSSHRDLAETQYF; DNA: TGTGCCAGCAGCTCCCACCGGGACCTCGCCGAGACCCAGTACTTC
V: TRBV5-1; J: TRBJ2-3; D: TRBD2; size: .; CDR3: CASSLAAAGGNTDTQYF; DNA: TGCGCCAGCAGCTTGGCCGCAGCGGGAGGCAACACAGATACGCAGTATTTT
V: TRBV5-1; J: TRBJ2-5; D: TRBD2; size: .; CDR3: CASSKTGTSAQETQYF; DNA: TGCGCCAGCTCTAAAACCGGGACTAGCGCACAAGAGACCCAGTACTTC
V: TRBV9; J: TRBJ2-3; D: TRBD2; size: .; CDR3: CASSPRTRTDTQYF; DNA: TGTGCCAGCAGCCCAAGGACTAGAACAGATACGCAGTATTTT
V: TRBV19; J: TRBJ2-3; D: .; size: .; CDR3: CASSILAGASTDTQYF; DNA: TGTGCCAGTAGTATATTGGCGGGCGCTAGCACAGATACGCAGTATTTT
V: TRBV11-2; J: TRBJ2-7; D: .; size: .; CDR3: CASSHVRRYYEQYF; DNA: TGTGCCAGCAGCCACGTCCGGAGATACTACGAGCAGTACTTC
V: TRBV2; J: TRBJ1-3; D: .; size: .; CDR3: CASSRSIAHSGNTIYF; DNA: TGTGCCAGCAGCCGTAGTATAGCTCATTCTGGAAACACCATATATTTT
V: TRBV7-2; J: TRBJ2-3; D: .; size: .; CDR3: CASSPVLDTQYF; DNA: TGTGCCAGCAGCCCCGTGCTAGATACGCAGTATTTT
V: TRBV11-2; J: TRBJ1-1; D: TRBD1; size: .; CDR3: CASSFDRVNTEAFF; DNA: TGTGCCAGCAGCTTTGACAGGGTGAACACTGAAGCTTTCTTT